These 32 T cell receptor beta chains share one sample of origin, sequenced in a study of shared clonotypes between healthy human individuals. Method: immunoSEQ multiplex PCR; TCRdb's copy keeps in-frame clones and lacks some. The data hold roughly 2.6 million clones, with just over 90% observed a single time. Sequenced material: naive CD4+ T cells sorted from blood. The subset was: CD45RA+ positively selected. Receptors originate from a man aged 18 to 35 in good health.

The DNA for the CDR3 is TGCGCCAGCAGCCTGGCGGGAGTACTTAACAATGAGCAGTTCTTC. As protein: CASSLAGVLNNEQFF. V is TRBV5-1 and J is TRBJ2-1; 7 bases are a match to TRBD2. Looked up from germline, CDR1 is SGHRS and CDR2 is YFSETQ. The CDR3 extends over 15 amino acids. The trim removed 4 bases at V and 5 bases at J, leaving 9 bases unmatched.

V is TRBV7-2 and J is TRBJ2-7; 9 bases match TRBD2. Germline V CDR1 and CDR2: SGHTA, FQGNSA. CDR3 length: 14 residues. Unmatched junction bases numbered 5, after V lost 7 bases and J lost 1 base. The CDR3 nucleotides read TGTGCCAGCACCCTCAGCGGGGGGTCCTACGAGCAGTACTTC. Residues: CASTLSGGSYEQYF.

The rearrangement links TRBV19 to TRBJ2-7, with 10 positions matching TRBD1. Germline V gene lookup returns CDR1 LNHDA and CDR2 SQIVND (reference sequence). This CDR3 is 16 amino acids long. J was trimmed by 3 bases and V by 4 bases; bases with no gene match: 9. The CDR3 DNA follows: TGTGCCAGTAGTACCTTCGGGGGGGACAGGGGCTACGAGCAGTACTTC. Protein: CASSTFGGDRGYEQYF.

On this clone itself: At the DNA level, this CDR3 is encoded by other sequences in the same sample as well. This sequence joins TRBV11-2 and TRBJ2-7; D remains unclear. Per germline, CDR1 SGHAT and CDR2 FQNNGV. The V end lost 0 bases, the J end lost 7 bases, and 7 bases lay between the germline ends. The length of the CDR3 is 12 residues. The CDR3 nucleotides are TGTGCCAGCAGCTTAGATCTAGGGGAGCAGTACTTC. It is translated as CASSLDLGEQYF.

J is TRBJ2-7 and V is TRBV19; a possible D gene is TRBD1 (6 bases). Germline V gene lookup returns CDR1 LNHDA and CDR2 SQIVND (reference sequence). Trimming took off 5 bases at V and 2 bases at J, with 16 bases between the two ends. The CDR3 is 15 residues long. The CDR3 sequence: CASSPVTGRTYEQYF. The CDR3 DNA sequence: TGTGCCAGTAGTCCCGTGACAGGTCGAACCTACGAGCAGTACTTC.

The rearrangement links TRBV18 to TRBJ2-7; TRBD2 might be the D (7 bases). V was clipped by 6 bases and J by 2 bases, with 20 bases between them. Germline loops: CDR1 KGHSH, CDR2 LQKENI. The CDR3 spans 16 residues. The CDR3 DNA follows: TGTGCCAGCTCCGACCCCGGGGGGCGGCCAACCTACGAGCAGTACTTC. Amino acids: CASSDPGGRPTYEQYF.

The rearrangement uses TRBV7-8 and TRBJ1-5; the D gene is possibly TRBD1 (6 bases). Germline V CDR1 and CDR2: SGHVS, FQNEAQ. The CDR3 runs 12 residues. Trimming shortened V by 5 bases and J by 5 bases, and 7 bases separated the two germline ends. CDR3 loop: CASSPGDQPQHF. The DNA of the CDR3 is TGTGCCAGCAGCCCAGGGGATCAGCCCCAGCATTTT. The variable domain in full, with the rest retrieved from reference TRBV7-8 and TRBJ1-5, is GAGVSQSPRYKVAKRGQDVALRCDPISGHVSLFWYQQALGQGPEFLTYFQNEAQLDKSGLPSDRFFAERPEGSVSTLKIQRTQQEDSAVYLCASSPGDQPQHFGDGTRLSIL.

The CDR3 reads CASREQEKLFF. The CDR3 coding sequence is TGTGCCAGTAGGGAACAGGAAAAACTGTTTTTT. The chain carries TRBV19 and TRBJ1-4, with D unclear. Germline-derived CDR1 and CDR2 are LNHDA and SQIVND (reference sequence). The CDR3 is 11 amino acids. Trimming took off 6 bases at V and 8 bases at J, with 7 bases between the two ends. Drawing the rest from reference TRBV19 and TRBJ1-4, the complete variable domain is DGGITQSPKYLFRKEGQNVTLSCEQNLNHDAMYWYRQDPGQGLRLIYYSQIVNDFQKGDIAEGYSVSREKKESFPLTVTSAQKNPTAFYLCASREQEKLFFGSGTQLSVL.

The chain employs TRBV19 and TRBJ1-1; no firm D call. Germline V gene sequence: CDR1 LNHDA, CDR2 SQIVND (reference sequence). The CDR3 has 13 amino acids. Trimming stripped 2 bases from V and 3 bases from J, with 7 bases between. The CDR3 DNA reads TGTGCCAGTAGTATAAGCGTAGACACTGAAGCTTTCTTT. It codes for CASSISVDTEAFF.

Only a few counts were recorded for this clone. The chain couples TRBV4-1 to TRBJ1-6; TRBD1 is a possible D gene (5 bases). This CDR3 has 12 amino acids. Germline lookup yields CDR1 MGHRA and CDR2 YSYEKL. V gave up 1 base and J gave up 12 bases, with 7 bases separating them. In DNA form, the CDR3 reads TGCGCCAGCAGCCAAGTTCAGGGACCCCTCCACTTT. Translating gives CASSQVQGPLHF.

The chain couples TRBV4-2 to TRBJ2-3; D call uncertain. The germline gives CDR1 LGHNA, CDR2 YNFKEQ. The V end lost 6 bases, the J end lost 0 bases, and 10 bases lay between the germline ends. The CDR3 extends over 14 amino acids. For the CDR3, the DNA is TGTGCCAGCAGTTGGGCGAGTAGCACAGATACGCAGTATTTT. Encoded protein: CASSWASSTDTQYF.

Details on this clone: At the DNA level, this CDR3 is encoded by other sequences in the same sample as well. Here the CDR3 DNA reads TGTGCCAGCAGCCTCAGCGGGAGCTACGAGCAGTACTTC. Translated, it gives CASSLSGSYEQYF. V gene TRBV7-9 combines with J gene TRBJ2-7; 8 bases are a match to TRBD2. This CDR3 contains 13 residues. With 5 bases clipped from V and 3 bases from J, the junction kept 3 bases outside the gene matches. Germline CDR1 and CDR2: SEHNR and FQNEAQ (reference sequence).

The gene calls are TRBV18 and TRBJ2-5; maybe TRBD1 (5 bases). Germline CDR1 reads KGHSH; CDR2 reads LQKENI. The CDR3 totals 14 residues. V lost 6 bases and J lost 2, with 13 bases in between. CDR3 nucleotides: TGTGCCAGCTCGCAAGGGGCAGCTCAAGAGACCCAGTACTTC. It yields the protein CASSQGAAQETQYF.

This clone has only one observation. The chain uses TRBV6-1 and TRBJ1-3; D perhaps matches TRBD1 (6 bases). V dropped 7 bases and J dropped 6 bases, with 13 bases sitting between them. The CDR3 length is 13 residues. In germline, CDR1 is MNHNS, CDR2 SASEGT. CDR3 loop: CASTPGAENTIYF. The CDR3 DNA reads as TGTGCCAGCACGCCAGGGGCGGAAAACACCATATATTTT.

This clone appeared a few times. The V call is TRBV6-5, the J call TRBJ2-2; no clear D. Germline-derived CDR1 and CDR2 are MNHEY and SVGAGI. V was cut by 8 bases and J by 0 bases, with 4 bases left in between. The CDR3 length is 12 residues. DNA of the CDR3: TGTGCCAGCGAGTCGAACACCGGGGAGCTGTTTTTT. As protein: CASESNTGELFF.

The V and J genes are TRBV5-5 and TRBJ1-4; TRBD1 aligns across 9 bases. The CDR3 totals 16 residues. Trimming cost V 2 bases and J 6 bases; bases outside gene matches: 8. CDR1 and CDR2 from the germline V gene are SGHKS and YYEKEE (reference sequence). The CDR3 spells CASSFERDRDDEKLFF. Written as DNA, the CDR3 is TGTGCCAGCAGCTTCGAAAGGGACAGGGACGATGAAAAACTGTTTTTT.

This chain links TRBV6-5 with TRBJ2-3; D is ambiguous. This CDR3 comprises 13 residues. Trimming shortened V by 7 bases and J by 3 bases, and 11 bases separated the two germline ends. The germline CDR1 and CDR2 sequences are MNHEY and SVGAGI. The CDR3 loop is CASTRRPTDTQYF. The CDR3 bases are TGTGCCAGCACGCGGCGTCCGACAGATACGCAGTATTTT.

The chain uses TRBV6-5 and TRBJ2-7; 12 positions agree with TRBD1. This CDR3 is 14 amino acids long. Germline V lookup: CDR1 MNHEY, CDR2 SVGAGI. V lost 7 bases, J lost 7 bases, and 8 bases stayed unmatched. DNA of the CDR3: TGTGCCAGCACTCCGGGACAGGGGGCGGGGGAGCAGTACTTC. The encoded protein is CASTPGQGAGEQYF.

The genes are TRBV23-1 and TRBJ1-5; the D is unclear. TRBV23-1 is flagged as an ORF with uncertain function. This CDR3 spans 15 amino acids. V gave up 4 bases and J gave up 0 bases, with 10 bases separating them. The CDR3 nucleotides read TGCGCCAGCAGTCCCATAGGAGTTAGCAATCAGCCCCAGCATTTT. Its protein is CASSPIGVSNQPQHF.

The chain uses TRBV6-4 and TRBJ2-1; possible D gene TRBD2, 7 bases. CDR1 is MRHNA, CDR2 SNTAGT, per germline. V lost 2 bases, J lost 4 bases, and 12 bases lay in between. This CDR3 has 15 amino acids. The CDR3 sequence: CASSDGGGLYNEQFF. The CDR3, as DNA: TGTGCCAGCAGTGACGGGGGGGGGCTTTACAATGAGCAGTTCTTC.

The table lists this clone with a few counts. This sample also contains other DNA sequences that code for the same CDR3. The chain carries TRBV18 and TRBJ1-1; weak D call: TRBD1 (5 bases). V lost 5 bases to trimming and J lost 1 base, with 8 bases between them. This CDR3 region has 13 residues. In germline, CDR1 is KGHSH, CDR2 LQKENI. The CDR3 region is CASSADRNTEAFF. CDR3 DNA sequence: TGTGCCAGCTCAGCCGACAGGAACACTGAAGCTTTCTTT. The whole variable domain, filled in from reference TRBV18 and TRBJ1-1, reads NAGVMQNPRHLVRRRGQEARLRCSPMKGHSHVYWYRQLPEEGLKFMVYLQKENIIDESGMPKERFSAEFPKEGPSILRIQQVVRGDSAAYFCASSADRNTEAFFGQGTRLTVV.

The V call is TRBV5-1, the J call TRBJ2-5, with D possibly being TRBD2 (6 bases). The V end was cut by 5 bases, the J end by 5 bases, with 19 bases between. This CDR3 is 15 amino acids long. The germline gives CDR1 SGHRS, CDR2 YFSETQ. DNA of the CDR3: TGCGCCAGCAGTAATGGAGGGAGTTCTGTTGAGACCCAGTACTTC. Translating gives CASSNGGSSVETQYF.

This rearrangement joins TRBV6-5 to TRBJ2-1; 14 bases align to TRBD2. V shed 2 bases and J 7 bases; nucleotides not matched to a gene: 1. Germline lookup yields CDR1 MNHEY and CDR2 SVGAGI. The CDR3 is 15 residues long. CDR3 sequence reads: CASSYGTSGSNEQFF. The CDR3 region has the DNA TGTGCCAGCAGTTACGGGACTAGCGGGAGTAATGAGCAGTTCTTC.

This chain uses TRBV6-1 with TRBJ1-5; D call uncertain. This CDR3 spans 13 amino acids. Germline values: CDR1 MNHNS, CDR2 SASEGT. Trimming shortened V by 3 bases and J by 2 bases, and 5 bases separated the two germline ends. The DNA for the CDR3 is TGTGCCAGCAGTGAGACACGCAATCAGCCCCAGCATTTT. This encodes CASSETRNQPQHF.

The gene calls are TRBV6-5 and TRBJ1-1; TRBD1 matches 7 bases. Losses at the gene ends were 7 bases for V and 0 bases for J; bases not matched to a gene: 8. Germline assignment: CDR1 MNHEY and CDR2 SVGAGI. The CDR3 sequence is 15 residues long. The CDR3 sequence: CASKRGDRLNTEAFF. The DNA of the CDR3 is TGTGCCAGCAAGCGGGGGGACAGACTGAACACTGAAGCTTTCTTT.

This clone was detected only once. V is TRBV7-3 and J is TRBJ2-7, with D perhaps matching TRBD2 (5 bases). This CDR3 has 15 residues. The germline V gene encodes CDR1 SGHTA and CDR2 FQGTGA. The V end lost 3 bases, the J end lost 6 bases, and 18 bases lay between the germline ends. The CDR3 reads CASSFPAAGVSEQYF. The CDR3 bases are TGTGCCAGCAGCTTCCCAGCGGCCGGGGTAAGCGAGCAGTACTTC.

This chain joins TRBV6-5 and TRBJ2-1; no firm D call. The germline gives CDR1 MNHEY, CDR2 SVGAGI. V dropped 6 bases and J dropped 0 bases, with 6 bases sitting between them. The CDR3 runs 13 residues. CDR3 nucleotide sequence: TGTGCCAGCAGCCCCGGCTCCTACAATGAGCAGTTCTTC. Its translation is CASSPGSYNEQFF.

In its sample, this clone was seen a few times. Other DNA variants within this sample encode the same CDR3. V usage is TRBV7-9 and J usage is TRBJ1-2; D is perhaps TRBD1 (5 bases). The germline V and J ends were trimmed by 3 bases and 3 bases, with 11 bases remaining between them. In germline, CDR1 is SEHNR, CDR2 FQNEAQ (reference sequence). This CDR3 contains 14 residues. CDR3: CASSFGTADYGYTF. The CDR3 nucleotides read TGTGCCAGCAGCTTCGGGACGGCCGACTATGGCTACACCTTC.

With regard to this clone: A read error may account for a junction end that differs from germline. The rearrangement uses TRBV2 and TRBJ2-3; the match to TRBD1 covers 7 bases. Germline loops: CDR1 SNHLY, CDR2 FYNNEI. The CDR3 sequence is 15 residues long. The CDR3 spells CASSQAGTGTDTQYF. In nucleotides, the CDR3 is TGTGCCAGCAGTCAAGCCGGGACAGGCACAGATACGCAGTATTTT.

The chain recombines TRBV7-3 with TRBJ2-7; D not resolved. This CDR3 region has 13 residues. The germline V gene encodes CDR1 SGHTA and CDR2 FQGTGA. Trimming took off 3 bases at V and 2 bases at J, with 8 bases between the two ends. CDR3 DNA: TGTGCCAGCAGCTTGAGTAATACCTACGAGCAGTACTTC. This gives the protein CASSLSNTYEQYF.

Note on this clone: Other nucleotide sequences in the sample specify the same CDR3. The chain combines TRBV30 with TRBJ2-5, with unresolved D. Between the trimmed V and J ends, which lost 0 bases and 3 bases, there was a span of 11 bases. Germline CDR1 is GTSNPN and CDR2 is SVGIG (reference sequence). CDR3 size: 14 residues. CDR3 amino acids: CAWSVRLAKETQYF. Written as DNA, the CDR3 is TGTGCCTGGAGTGTAAGGTTAGCCAAAGAGACCCAGTACTTC.

The chain has TRBV18 and TRBJ2-7, with D tentatively TRBD2 (5 bases). The CDR3 sequence is 14 residues long. Trimming removed 4 bases from V and 3 bases from J, with 13 bases in between. CDR1 KGHSH and CDR2 LQKENI come from the germline V gene. CDR3 protein: CASSQTGNNYEQYF. The CDR3 DNA reads as TGTGCCAGCTCACAAACCGGGAACAACTACGAGCAGTACTTC.